Shown below are 12 T cell receptor beta chains from a single sample sequenced in a study of blood T cells in healthy people across ages. A second about 7 to 12 cycle PCR used barcoded and J-beta primers. TCRdb re-analysed the 5' RACE reads in MiXCR, keeping a single row per CDR3 protein. The table records about 1.4 million distinct CDR3 sequences, around 59% of them present only once. Sequences were obtained from blood. The receptors were sampled from a young man in good health.

This clonotype appeared once. The chain employs TRBV20-1 and TRBJ1-2; 7 bases match TRBD1. Germline V gene lookup returns CDR1 DFQATT and CDR2 SNEGSKA (reference sequence). This CDR3 contains 15 residues. DNA of the CDR3: TGCAGCATCCGGGACAGAGGAGTGAATAACTATGGCTACACCTTC. This codes for CSIRDRGVNNYGYTF.

The chain recombines TRBV29-1 with TRBJ2-1, with 8 bases lining up with TRBD1. Germline CDR1 and CDR2: SQVTM and ANQGSEA. V shed 6 bases and J 9 bases; nucleotides not matched to a gene: 7. This CDR3 has 12 residues. The DNA for the CDR3 is TGCAGCGTGGCGACAGGGGCCCCTGAGCAGTTCTTC. This codes for CSVATGAPEQFF.

The chain employs TRBV9 and TRBJ2-3; no clear D. The germline V gene encodes CDR1 SGDLS and CDR2 YYNGEE. CDR3 length: 12 residues. Deletions cut 1 base from V and 7 bases from J, with 7 bases between. The CDR3 here is CASSVRSHTQYF. The CDR3 nucleotides read TGTGCCAGCAGCGTAAGGTCTCATACGCAGTATTTT. Filled out from reference TRBV9 and TRBJ2-3, the complete variable domain reads DSGVTQTPKHLITATGQRVTLRCSPRSGDLSVYWYQQSLDQGLQFLIQYYNGEERAKGNILERFSAQQFPDLHSELNLSSLELGDSALYFCASSVRSHTQYFGPGTRLTVL.

The count of this clonotype is one. The gene calls are TRBV6-2 or TRBV6-3 and TRBJ2-7; D ambiguous. V gave up 0 bases and J gave up 2 bases, with 11 bases separating them. The CDR3 contains 15 residues. Germline V gives CDR1 MNHEY, CDR2 SVGEGT. CDR3 DNA sequence: TGTGCCAGCAGTTACTCCACCGGGCCGCCCTACGAGCAGTACTTC. As protein: CASSYSTGPPYEQYF.

The chain couples TRBV6-5 to TRBJ2-3; TRBD1 matches at 9 bases. Germline V gene sequence: CDR1 MNHEY, CDR2 SVGAGI. This CDR3 contains 16 residues. After removal of 6 bases from V and 0 bases from J, the junction contained 7 bases not matched to a gene. The CDR3 DNA is TGTGCCAGCAGCCGCAGCGGGACAGGGAGCACAGATACGCAGTATTTT. This translates into CASSRSGTGSTDTQYF.

The V and J genes are TRBV27 and TRBJ2-1; 12 bases are a match to TRBD2. The CDR3 totals 18 residues. Germline CDR1 is MNHEY and CDR2 is SMNVEV (reference sequence). V was clipped by 5 bases and J by 7 bases; unmatched bases: 15. The CDR3 nucleotides are TGTGCCAGCAGTAAGGGGGGACTAGCGGGTCCGTTTGAGAATGAGCAGTTCTTC. As protein: CASSKGGLAGPFENEQFF.

The chain employs TRBV18 and TRBJ2-5; D uncertain. The germline gives CDR1 KGHSH, CDR2 LQKENI. The CDR3 sequence is 13 residues long. The V end was cut by 2 bases, the J end by 2 bases, with 6 bases between. The CDR3 DNA is TGTGCCAGCTCACCAGAGCGTCAAGAGACCCAGTACTTC. This translates into CASSPERQETQYF.

This clonotype appeared once. The chain is built from TRBV20-1 and TRBJ1-6; unclear D gene. Germline values: CDR1 DFQATT, CDR2 SNEGSKA (reference sequence). Trimming took 5 bases from V and 4 from J, leaving 12 bases between them. The CDR3 contains 14 residues. The CDR3 region is CSARSGPYNSPLHF. The CDR3 DNA reads TGCAGTGCTCGGTCCGGGCCTTATAATTCACCCCTCCACTTT.

CDR3 nucleotide sequence: TGTGCCAGCAGGGCAATCCGGGACCTGTTTTTT. This encodes CASRAIRDLFF. V is TRBV6-6 and J is TRBJ1-4, with a possible D match to TRBD1 (5 bases). The germline gives CDR1 MNHNY, CDR2 SVGAGI (reference sequence). CDR3 size: 11 residues. The V end lost 6 bases, the J end lost 14 bases, and 13 bases lay between the germline ends.

About this clonotype itself: The likely explanation is a read error, given a far larger clone one base away. The chain has TRBV12-3 or TRBV12-4 and TRBJ2-7, with D perhaps TRBD1 (5 bases). CDR3 length: 12 residues. The CDR3 loop is CASSSGSYEQNF. The CDR3 DNA reads TGTGCCAGCAGCTCAGGGTCCTACGAGCAGAACTTC.

The chain joins TRBV5-6 to TRBJ2-2, with D unclear. The germline CDR1 and CDR2 sequences are SGHDT and YYEEEE. This CDR3 contains 12 residues. V was clipped by 4 bases and J by 7 bases, with 8 bases between them. The CDR3: CASSPAYGELFF. CDR3 DNA sequence: TGTGCCAGCAGCCCGGCCTACGGGGAGCTGTTTTTT.

J is TRBJ2-7 and V is TRBV6-4; TRBD2 agrees at 10 bases. Germline CDR1 MRHNA, CDR2 SNTAGT. Trimming cost V 4 bases and J 1 base; bases outside gene matches: 4. The CDR3 has 15 residues. CDR3 nucleotides: TGTGCCAGCAGTGCTGAACTAGCGGGGTCCTACGAGCAGTACTTC. Translation gives CASSAELAGSYEQYF.